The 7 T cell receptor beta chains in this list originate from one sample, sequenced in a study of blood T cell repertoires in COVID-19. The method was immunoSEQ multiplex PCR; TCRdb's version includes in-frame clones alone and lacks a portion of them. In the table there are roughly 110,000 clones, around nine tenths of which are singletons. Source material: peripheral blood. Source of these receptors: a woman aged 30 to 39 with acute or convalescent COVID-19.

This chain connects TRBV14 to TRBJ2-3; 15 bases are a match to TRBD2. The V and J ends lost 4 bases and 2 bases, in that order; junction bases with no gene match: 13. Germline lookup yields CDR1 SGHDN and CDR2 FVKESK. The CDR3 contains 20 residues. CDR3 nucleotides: TGTGCCAGCAGCCGCCACCGAGGACTAGCGGGGGGGCCGTACACAGATACGCAGTATTTT. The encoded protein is CASSRHRGLAGGPYTDTQYF.

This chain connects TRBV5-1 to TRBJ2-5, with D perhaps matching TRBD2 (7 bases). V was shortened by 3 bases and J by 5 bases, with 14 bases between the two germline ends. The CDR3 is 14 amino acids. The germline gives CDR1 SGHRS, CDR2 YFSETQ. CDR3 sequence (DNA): TGCGCCAGCAGCTCCTGGGGGGGGCAGGAGACCCAGTACTTC. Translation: CASSSWGGQETQYF. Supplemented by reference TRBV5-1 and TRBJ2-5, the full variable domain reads KAGVTQTPRYLIKTRGQQVTLSCSPISGHRSVSWYQQTPGQGLQFLFEYFSETQRNKGNFPGRFSGRQFSNSRSEMNVSTLELGDSALYLCASSSWGGQETQYFGPGTRLLVL.

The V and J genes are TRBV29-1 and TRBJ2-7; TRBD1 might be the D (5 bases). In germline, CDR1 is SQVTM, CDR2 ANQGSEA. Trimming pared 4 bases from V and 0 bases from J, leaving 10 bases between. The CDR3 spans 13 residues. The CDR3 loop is CSVGRTNSYEQYF. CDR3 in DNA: TGCAGCGTTGGAAGGACAAACTCCTACGAGCAGTACTTC.

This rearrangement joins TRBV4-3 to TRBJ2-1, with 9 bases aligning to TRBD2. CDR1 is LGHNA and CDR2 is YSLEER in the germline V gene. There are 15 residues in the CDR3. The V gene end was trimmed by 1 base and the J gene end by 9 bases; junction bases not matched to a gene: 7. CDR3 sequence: CASSQVGGGAVEQFF. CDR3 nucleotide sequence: TGCGCCAGCAGCCAAGTGGGCGGGGGGGCGGTTGAGCAGTTCTTC.

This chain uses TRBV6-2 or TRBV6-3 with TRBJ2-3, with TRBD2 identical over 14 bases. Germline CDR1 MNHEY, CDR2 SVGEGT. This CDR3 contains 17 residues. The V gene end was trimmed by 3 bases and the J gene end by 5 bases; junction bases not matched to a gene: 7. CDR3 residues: CASSYGTSGRLGDTQYF. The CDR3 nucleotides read TGTGCCAGCAGTTATGGGACTAGCGGGAGATTGGGAGATACGCAGTATTTT.

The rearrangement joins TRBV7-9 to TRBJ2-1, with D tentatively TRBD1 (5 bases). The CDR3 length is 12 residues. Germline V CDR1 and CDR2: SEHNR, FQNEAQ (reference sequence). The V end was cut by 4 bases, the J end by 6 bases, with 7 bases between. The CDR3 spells CASSSDTNEQFF. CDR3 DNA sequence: TGTGCCAGCAGCTCGGACACCAATGAGCAGTTCTTC.

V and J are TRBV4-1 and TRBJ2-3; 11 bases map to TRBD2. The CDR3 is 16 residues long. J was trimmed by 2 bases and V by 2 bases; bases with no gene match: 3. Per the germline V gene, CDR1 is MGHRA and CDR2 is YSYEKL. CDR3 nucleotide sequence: TGCGCCAGCAGCCAAAGTAGCGGGGGGGACACAGATACGCAGTATTTT. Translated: CASSQSSGGDTDTQYF.